These 21 T cell receptor beta chains were sequenced from one sample in a study of patients and donors after allogeneic stem cell transplantation. Using its own MiXCR run on the RT-PCR reads, TCRdb lists one record per CDR3 protein. Of about 960,000 distinct CDR3 sequences listed, roughly 18% were seen once; the top ten hold under 6.5%. The sequenced sample was blood, either unsorted or a sorted T cell fraction (not recorded which). The receptors derive from a human donor who was either an allogeneic HSCT recipient or a stem cell or donor lymphocyte infusion donor (not recorded which). It is not recorded whose cells these are; they may come from a transplant donor.

This chain uses TRBV6-1 with TRBJ2-2; tentative D call: TRBD2 (5 bases). The CDR3 is 16 residues long. Per the germline V gene, CDR1 is MNHNS and CDR2 is SASEGT. Between the trimmed V and J ends, which lost 6 bases and 0 bases, there was a span of 14 bases. The CDR3 protein is CASSGRGDANTGELFF. The CDR3 DNA sequence: TGTGCCAGCAGCGGACGGGGAGACGCGAACACCGGGGAGCTGTTTTTT.

Ten or more counts support this clonotype. The chain couples TRBV5-6 to TRBJ2-3, with a possible D match to TRBD1 (5 bases). V was shortened by 4 bases and J by 1 base, with 10 bases between the two germline ends. This CDR3 contains 14 residues. CDR1 is SGHDT and CDR2 is YYEEEE in the germline V gene. CDR3 nucleotides: TGTGCCAGCAGCCCCTTAGGGGGCACAGATACGCAGTATTTT. It codes for CASSPLGGTDTQYF.

V gene TRBV6-1 combines with J gene TRBJ2-3; TRBD2 aligns across 9 bases. The CDR3 is made up of 17 amino acids. V was pared by 4 bases and J by 1 base, with 9 bases of the junction left unmatched. The germline gives CDR1 MNHNS, CDR2 SASEGT. For the CDR3, the DNA is TGTGCCAGCAGTGCGCTCAGACTAGCGGACCGCACAGATACGCAGTATTTT. Protein product: CASSALRLADRTDTQYF.

This clonotype was observed many times. The chain carries TRBV7-9 and TRBJ2-7; TRBD1 matches at 7 bases. The germline V gene encodes CDR1 SEHNR and CDR2 FQNEAQ (reference sequence). Unmatched junction bases numbered 3, after V lost 5 bases and J lost 2 bases. The CDR3 has 13 residues. As DNA, the CDR3 is TGTGCCAGCAGCCTGGGACAGCCCTACGAGCAGTACTTC. This gives the protein CASSLGQPYEQYF. The full variable domain, with the rest looked up from reference TRBV7-9 and TRBJ2-7, is DTGVSQNPRHKITKRGQNVTFRCDPISEHNRLYWYRQTLGQGPEFLTYFQNEAQLEKSRLLSDRFSAERPKGSFSTLEIQRTEQGDSAMYLCASSLGQPYEQYFGPGTRLTVT.

The CDR3 DNA reads TGTGCCAGCAGCTACGGGACAGGGGGCGGAGAGACCCAGTACTTC. Its translation: CASSYGTGGGETQYF. The chain uses TRBV7-9 and TRBJ2-5; 12 nucleotides align to TRBD1. In germline, CDR1 is SEHNR, CDR2 FQNEAQ (reference sequence). The CDR3 spans 15 residues. The ends lost 4 bases at V and 4 bases at J; junction bases unmatched: 4.

This clonotype occurred a few times. CDR3 amino acids: CASSRTSGSVYEQYF. The DNA for the CDR3 is TGTGCCAGCAGCCGGACTAGCGGGAGTGTGTACGAGCAGTACTTC. V gene TRBV7-9 combines with J gene TRBJ2-7, with 13 bases that match TRBD2. The germline CDR1 and CDR2 sequences are SEHNR and FQNEAQ (reference sequence). The CDR3 is made up of 15 amino acids. V lost 5 bases to trimming and J lost 4 bases; unmatched junction nucleotides: 5. Supplemented by reference TRBV7-9 and TRBJ2-7, the full variable domain reads DTGVSQNPRHKITKRGQNVTFRCDPISEHNRLYWYRQTLGQGPEFLTYFQNEAQLEKSRLLSDRFSAERPKGSFSTLEIQRTEQGDSAMYLCASSRTSGSVYEQYFGPGTRLTVT.

This clonotype was recorded many times. The rearrangement links TRBV4-3 to TRBJ2-4, with D unclear. Germline assignment: CDR1 LGHNA and CDR2 YSLEER. V gave up 0 bases and J gave up 0 bases, with 12 bases separating them. The CDR3 extends over 17 amino acids. The CDR3 DNA reads TGCGCCAGCAGCCAAGATATGTCACAGCTAGCCAAAAACATTCAGTACTTC. This sequence encodes CASSQDMSQLAKNIQYF.

The CDR3: CASSLGRPGGNEQFF. CDR3 DNA: TGTGCCAGCAGTTTAGGGCGACCTGGTGGCAATGAGCAGTTCTTC. The V and J genes are TRBV12-3 or TRBV12-4 and TRBJ2-1; no clear D gene. Deletions cut 1 base from V and 6 bases from J, with 13 bases between. The CDR3 runs to 15 residues.

The V gene is TRBV20-1, the J gene TRBJ2-3; 7 bases line up with TRBD1. CDR3 length: 14 amino acids. V trimming: 0 bases; J trimming: 10 bases; junction bases outside the gene matches: 10. CDR1 DFQATT and CDR2 SNEGSKA come from the germline V gene (reference sequence). In DNA form, the CDR3 reads TGCAGTGCTAGAGAACCCCGGGACAGACCCTCGCAGTATTTT. This codes for CSAREPRDRPSQYF.

The gene calls are TRBV4-1 and TRBJ2-7, with 9 bases that match TRBD2. The CDR3 is made up of 16 amino acids. Germline CDR1 reads MGHRA; CDR2 reads YSYEKL. J gave up 3 bases and V 1 base, and 7 bases lay outside the gene matches. In DNA, the CDR3 is TGCGCCAGCAGCCAAGCTCAAGCGGGAGGAAGCTACGAGCAGTACTTC. Its translation: CASSQAQAGGSYEQYF.

This rearrangement joins TRBV29-1 to TRBJ1-5; D is unclear. The CDR3 sequence is 13 residues long. Trimming removed 1 base from V and 2 bases from J, with 6 bases in between. CDR1 SQVTM and CDR2 ANQGSEA come from the germline V gene. The CDR3 bases are TGCAGCGTTGAAGGGTCCGGCAATCAGCCCCAGCATTTT. This encodes CSVEGSGNQPQHF.

This clonotype was detected only a few times. The chain recombines TRBV5-1 with TRBJ2-1; D is undetermined. The CDR3 contains 14 residues. CDR1 SGHRS and CDR2 YFSETQ come from the germline V gene. The V and J ends lost 0 bases and 6 bases respectively, with 10 bases between them. The CDR3 loop is CASSLESSPNEQFF. CDR3 in DNA: TGCGCCAGCAGCTTGGAAAGCTCGCCCAATGAGCAGTTCTTC.

The rearrangement joins TRBV4-1 to TRBJ2-7, with 12 bases aligning to TRBD2. The CDR3 is 15 amino acids. Unmatched junction bases numbered 8, after V lost 4 bases and J lost 7 bases. Germline V lookup: CDR1 MGHRA, CDR2 YSYEKL. CDR3 sequence: CASSLRLAGVQEQYF. DNA of the CDR3: TGCGCCAGCAGCCTCCGACTAGCGGGAGTACAAGAGCAGTACTTC.

This clonotype appeared a few times. This chain uses TRBV5-1 with TRBJ2-7; D remains unclear. V was shortened by 1 base and J by 1 base, with 9 bases between the two germline ends. From germline, CDR1 is SGHRS and CDR2 YFSETQ. This CDR3 comprises 14 residues. CDR3 sequence: CASSLSRPSYEQYF. DNA for the CDR3: TGCGCCAGCAGCTTGAGCAGGCCTTCCTACGAGCAGTACTTC.

This chain joins TRBV6-5 and TRBJ2-1, with 9 bases fitting TRBD2. J gave up 10 bases and V 1 base, and 8 bases lay outside the gene matches. Per the germline V gene, CDR1 is MNHEY and CDR2 is SVGAGI. The CDR3 is 15 residues long. As DNA, the CDR3 is TGTGCCAGCAGTTACTTCGGCGGGGGGGAGGGAGAGCAGTTCTTC. It encodes CASSYFGGGEGEQFF.

This clonotype was seen many times. The rearrangement links TRBV12-3 or TRBV12-4 to TRBJ1-3; D not resolved. Trimming removed 0 bases from V and 0 bases from J, with 6 bases in between. The CDR3 contains 15 residues. CDR3 coding DNA: TGTGCCAGCAGTTTAGCCCGGGGCTCTGGAAACACCATATATTTT. It encodes CASSLARGSGNTIYF.

This rearrangement joins TRBV12-3 or TRBV12-4 to TRBJ1-5; TRBD1 matches at 8 bases. This CDR3 is 15 amino acids long. Trimming took 3 bases from V and 7 from J; bases not matched to a gene: 8. CDR3 loop: CASSLWQGAKQPQHF. For the CDR3, the DNA is TGTGCCAGCAGTTTGTGGCAGGGGGCGAAGCAGCCCCAGCATTTT.

This chain connects TRBV11-3 to TRBJ2-7, with no clear D. The CDR3 spans 14 residues. Germline assignment: CDR1 SGHNT and CDR2 YENEEA. The V and J ends lost 7 bases and 0 bases respectively, with 13 bases between them. The CDR3 DNA reads TGTGCCAGCAAAAGAGCGCCGAGCTCCTACGAGCAGTACTTC. Its translation is CASKRAPSSYEQYF.

The rearrangement uses TRBV5-1 and TRBJ2-7; D is perhaps TRBD2 (7 bases). Germline-derived CDR1 and CDR2 are SGHRS and YFSETQ. The CDR3 covers 15 residues. Trimming left V 0 bases short and J 4 bases short, with 14 bases between. CDR3 region: CASSLAQGTIYEQYF. The DNA for the CDR3 is TGCGCCAGCAGCTTGGCCCAGGGGACTATTTACGAGCAGTACTTC.

The CDR3 sequence: CASSSEAGAGYNEQFF. The CDR3 DNA is TGTGCCAGCAGCTCGGAAGCAGGAGCGGGATACAATGAGCAGTTCTTC. The V gene is TRBV11-2, the J gene TRBJ2-1; 7 nucleotides agree with TRBD2. V lost 4 bases to trimming and J lost 4 bases; unmatched junction nucleotides: 10. In germline, CDR1 is SGHAT, CDR2 FQNNGV. The CDR3 has 16 residues.

The rearrangement links TRBV27 to TRBJ1-4; TRBD1 agrees at 8 bases. Germline trimming cut 3 bases from V and 2 bases from J; bases unmatched to any gene: 5. The CDR3 covers 16 residues. Germline V gives CDR1 MNHEY, CDR2 SMNVEV (reference sequence). This CDR3 is CASSFSGGRTNEKLFF. The CDR3, as DNA: TGTGCCAGCAGTTTTTCAGGGGGCCGCACTAATGAAAAACTGTTTTTT.